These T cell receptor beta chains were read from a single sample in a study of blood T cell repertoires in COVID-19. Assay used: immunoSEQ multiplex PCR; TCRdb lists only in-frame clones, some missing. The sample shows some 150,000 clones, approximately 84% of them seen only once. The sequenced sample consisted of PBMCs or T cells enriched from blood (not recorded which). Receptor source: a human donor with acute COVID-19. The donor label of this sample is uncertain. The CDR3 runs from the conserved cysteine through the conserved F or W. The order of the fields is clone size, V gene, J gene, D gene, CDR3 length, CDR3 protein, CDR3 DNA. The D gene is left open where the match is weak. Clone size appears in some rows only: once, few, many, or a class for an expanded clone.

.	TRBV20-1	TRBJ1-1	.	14	CSASDDTENTEAFF	TGCAGTGCTAGTGACGACACCGAGAACACTGAAGCTTTCTTT
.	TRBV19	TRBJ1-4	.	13	CASRGARGEKLFF	TGTGCCAGTAGAGGGGCCAGAGGTGAAAAACTGTTTTTT
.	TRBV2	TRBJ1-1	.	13	CASTERGHTEAFF	TGTGCCAGCACCGAACGCGGGCACACTGAAGCTTTCTTT
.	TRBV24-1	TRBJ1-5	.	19	CATSDLLMLGGYSNQPQHF	TGTGCCACCAGTGATTTGCTAATGTTGGGGGGATATAGCAATCAGCCCCAGCATTTT
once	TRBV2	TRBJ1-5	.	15	CASSEYVEVDQPQHF	TGTGCCAGCAGTGAATATGTCGAGGTTGATCAGCCCCAGCATTTT
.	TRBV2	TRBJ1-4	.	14	CASSVVSTNEKLFF	TGTGCCAGCAGTGTAGTTTCAACTAATGAAAAACTGTTTTTT
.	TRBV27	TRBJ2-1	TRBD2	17	CASSLLFGGGAWNEQFF	TGTGCCAGCAGTTTACTTTTCGGCGGGGGGGCGTGGAATGAGCAGTTCTTC
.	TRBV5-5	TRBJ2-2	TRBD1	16	CASSLAMGQGAKELFF	TGTGCCAGCAGCTTGGCTATGGGACAGGGGGCAAAGGAGCTGTTTTTT
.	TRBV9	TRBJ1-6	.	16	CASSVSSIQNNSPLHF	TGTGCCAGCAGCGTCTCCTCCATACAAAATAATTCACCCCTCCACTTT
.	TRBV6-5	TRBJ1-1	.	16	CASSSGRANLNTEAFF	TGTGCCAGCAGTTCTGGCAGGGCCAACTTGAACACTGAAGCTTTCTTT
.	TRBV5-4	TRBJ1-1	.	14	CASSGGHNNTEAFF	TGTGCCAGCAGCGGTGGACACAATAACACTGAAGCTTTCTTT
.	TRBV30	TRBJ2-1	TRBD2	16	CAWSRGLAGGSSEQFF	TGTGCCTGGAGCAGGGGACTAGCGGGGGGTTCCTCAGAGCAGTTCTTC
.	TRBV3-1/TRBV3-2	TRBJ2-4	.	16	CASSPQGGRAKNIQYF	TGTGCCAGCAGCCCTCAGGGGGGAAGGGCCAAAAACATTCAGTACTTC
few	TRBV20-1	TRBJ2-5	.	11	CSARSTETQYF	TGCAGTGCTAGGAGTACGGAGACCCAGTACTTC
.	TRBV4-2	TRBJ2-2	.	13	CASSQTKTGELFF	TGTGCCAGCAGCCAAACAAAAACCGGGGAGCTGTTTTTT
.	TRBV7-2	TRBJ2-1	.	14	CASSSLGGANEQFF	TGTGCCAGCAGCTCATTAGGGGGGGCGAATGAGCAGTTCTTC
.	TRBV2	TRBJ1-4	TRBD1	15	CASSAGTGGKEKLFF	TGTGCCAGCAGTGCCGGGACAGGGGGTAAAGAAAAACTGTTTTTT
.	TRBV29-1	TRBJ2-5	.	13	CSVEGGEEETQYF	TGCAGCGTTGAAGGAGGGGAGGAGGAGACCCAGTACTTC